The 25 T cell receptor beta chains given below trace back to one sample, sequenced in a study of cytomegalovirus exposure and HLA in healthy donors. The PCR used 60 Vbeta and 13 Jbeta primers. Only in-frame clones appear in the TCRdb table, and some are missing; sequencing was by immunoSEQ multiplex PCR. In the table there are 150,000 to 180,000 clones, approximately 82% of which are singletons. Sequencing was performed on PBMCs. Receptors originate from a woman aged 50 to 60 in good health and CMV-seropositive.

This clone has only a few counts. This chain links TRBV6-5 with TRBJ2-7; D is possibly TRBD1 (5 bases). The germline gives CDR1 MNHEY, CDR2 SVGAGI. The CDR3 is made up of 15 amino acids. V was trimmed by 2 bases and J by 3 bases, leaving 14 bases between them. CDR3 sequence: CASSYGGATYYEQYF. The CDR3 coding sequence is TGTGCCAGCAGTTACGGTGGGGCTACCTACTACGAGCAGTACTTC.

The chain combines TRBV19 with TRBJ1-5; D unclear. CDR1 and CDR2 (germline): LNHDA, SQIVND (reference sequence). This CDR3 is 15 amino acids long. Deletions cut 5 bases from V and 0 bases from J, with 11 bases between. The CDR3 DNA reads TGTGCCAGTAGTTCCCACGGTTATAGCAATCAGCCCCAGCATTTT. The encoded protein is CASSSHGYSNQPQHF.

The J gene is TRBJ2-5, the V gene TRBV28; no reliable D call. This CDR3 is built from 13 residues. V was cut by 6 bases and J by 3 bases, with 11 bases left in between. Per germline, CDR1 MDHEN and CDR2 SYDVKM. As DNA, the CDR3 is TGTGCCAGCAGCTACCGCAGGAAAGAGACCCAGTACTTC. It is translated as CASSYRRKETQYF.

The chain is built from TRBV7-8 and TRBJ2-2; tentative D call: TRBD1 (6 bases). The ends were cut back, 6 bases at V and 4 bases at J, with 9 bases in the middle. The CDR3 loop spans 13 amino acids. Looked up from germline, CDR1 is SGHVS and CDR2 is FQNEAQ. The DNA for the CDR3 is TGTGCCAGCAGGGGACAAATCACCGGGGAGCTGTTTTTT. This encodes CASRGQITGELFF.

This chain connects TRBV29-1 to TRBJ2-2; D is uncertain. Trimming cost V 6 bases and J 6 bases, with 11 bases left between them. Per germline, CDR1 SQVTM and CDR2 ANQGSEA. This CDR3 has 12 residues. DNA of the CDR3: TGCAGCGTCGCCACCCTAGCCGGGGAGCTGTTTTTT. It codes for CSVATLAGELFF.

The chain joins TRBV10-3 to TRBJ2-7; 7 bases are shared with TRBD2. The J segment lost 0 bases and the V segment lost 7 bases, leaving 6 bases of the junction unmatched. The CDR3 contains 14 residues. Germline loops: CDR1 ENHRY, CDR2 SYGVKD. The CDR3 coding sequence is TGTGCCATCAAAAGCGGGGAACTCTCCTACGAGCAGTACTTC. Translated, it gives CAIKSGELSYEQYF.

The chain carries TRBV6-5 and TRBJ2-2, with TRBD1 matching over 7 bases. Trimming at V came to 6 bases and at J to 3 bases, leaving 4 bases not matched to a gene. The CDR3 contains 14 residues. Looked up from germline, CDR1 is MNHEY and CDR2 is SVGAGI. CDR3 bases: TGTGCCAGCAGGACAGGGATCTACACCGGGGAGCTGTTTTTT. As protein: CASRTGIYTGELFF.

This clone was picked up one time. The chain links TRBV30 to TRBJ2-3; possibly TRBD2 for D (7 bases). V lost 3 bases to trimming and J lost 2 bases, with 12 bases between them. The CDR3 loop spans 14 amino acids. CDR1 is GTSNPN and CDR2 is SVGIG in the germline V gene (reference sequence). The CDR3 bases are TGTGCCTGGAGCGGGGGGCCCGCCACAGATACGCAGTATTTT. It encodes CAWSGGPATDTQYF.

The chain recombines TRBV20-1 with TRBJ2-4, with a tentative D call TRBD1 (6 bases). V gave up 5 bases and J gave up 5 bases, with 7 bases separating them. CDR1 is DFQATT, CDR2 SNEGSKA, per germline (reference sequence). The CDR3 is 11 amino acids. The CDR3 spells CSAYRENIQYF. The CDR3 nucleotides are TGCAGTGCTTACAGGGAAAACATTCAGTACTTC.

This chain uses TRBV19 with TRBJ2-4, with D possibly TRBD2 on 7 matching bases. The V end was cut by 8 bases, the J end by 6 bases, with 20 bases between. Per the germline V gene, CDR1 is LNHDA and CDR2 is SQIVND (reference sequence). The CDR3 length is 15 residues. CDR3 loop: CASSSKRGAGNIQYF. CDR3 nucleotides: TGTGCCAGTTCCTCCAAACGGGGGGCGGGAAACATTCAGTACTTC.

This chain joins TRBV5-1 and TRBJ2-2; TRBD2 aligns across 9 bases. The junction had 15 bases not matched to a gene; V was cut back by 0 bases and J by 6 bases. Per the germline V gene, CDR1 is SGHRS and CDR2 is YFSETQ. The CDR3 is 19 amino acids. The CDR3 is CASSLVASLPAGGPGELFF. In DNA, the CDR3 is TGCGCCAGCAGCTTGGTCGCTAGCCTCCCGGCGGGGGGGCCCGGGGAGCTGTTTTTT.

The rearrangement links TRBV19 to TRBJ1-1, with D uncertain. Trimming pared 5 bases from V and 4 bases from J, leaving 17 bases between. Per the germline V gene, CDR1 is LNHDA and CDR2 is SQIVND (reference sequence). This CDR3 comprises 15 residues. The CDR3 nucleotides are TGTGCCAGTAGTCGGGAAGATTTACTTGGCACTGAAGCTTTCTTT. It specifies CASSREDLLGTEAFF.

The rearrangement uses TRBV18 and TRBJ1-4, with D perhaps TRBD1 (5 bases). V lost 3 bases, J lost 12 bases, and 14 bases lay in between. The germline V gene encodes CDR1 KGHSH and CDR2 LQKENI. This CDR3 contains 13 residues. CDR3 nucleotide sequence: TGTGCCAGCTCACCCCCTGGGGAGGGACAACTGTTTTTT. The encoded protein is CASSPPGEGQLFF.

The V gene is TRBV15, the J gene TRBJ1-1; no reliable D call. Germline V CDR1 and CDR2: LNHNV, YYDKDF (reference sequence). This CDR3 is built from 13 residues. Trimming stripped 4 bases from V and 1 base from J, with 7 bases between. CDR3 coding DNA: TGTGCCACCAGCATTCTCAGGAACACTGAAGCTTTCTTT. Translated, it gives CATSILRNTEAFF. Together with reference TRBV15 and TRBJ1-1, the CDR3 gives the full variable domain: DAMVIQNPRYQVTQFGKPVTLSCSQTLNHNVMYWYQQKSSQAPKLLFHYYDKDFNNEADTPDNFQSRRPNTSFCFLDIRSPGLGDTAMYLCATSILRNTEAFFGQGTRLTVV.

The rearrangement joins TRBV14 to TRBJ1-3; 8 bases are a match to TRBD1. Germline CDR1 SGHDN, CDR2 FVKESK. CDR3 size: 15 residues. The V gene end was trimmed by 2 bases and the J gene end by 2 bases; junction bases not matched to a gene: 2. The CDR3 spells CASSQHRGAGNTIYF. The CDR3 DNA reads as TGTGCCAGCAGCCAACACAGGGGGGCTGGAAACACCATATATTTT.

The chain links TRBV7-2 to TRBJ2-7; TRBD2 agrees at 10 bases. Germline lookup yields CDR1 SGHTA and CDR2 FQGNSA. The CDR3 consists of 15 residues. V gave up 2 bases and J gave up 2 bases; unmatched junction bases: 3. This CDR3 reads CASSLSSGGPYEQYF. The CDR3 DNA is TGTGCCAGCAGCTTATCTAGCGGGGGCCCCTACGAGCAGTACTTC. The full variable domain, completed using reference TRBV7-2 and TRBJ2-7, is GAGVSQSPSNKVTEKGKDVELRCDPISGHTALYWYRQSLGQGLEFLIYFQGNSAPDKSGLPSDRFSAERTGGSVSTLTIQRTQQEDSAVYLCASSLSSGGPYEQYFGPGTRLTVT.

The rearrangement joins TRBV19 to TRBJ2-1; TRBD2 matches at 9 bases. This CDR3 has 13 residues. Germline-derived CDR1 and CDR2 are LNHDA and SQIVND (reference sequence). The V and J ends lost 7 bases and 6 bases, in that order; junction bases with no gene match: 4. The CDR3: CASTAGGRNEQFF. The CDR3, as DNA: TGTGCCAGTACGGCGGGGGGGCGCAATGAGCAGTTCTTC.

This clone came up a few times. The chain uses TRBV4-3 and TRBJ2-3; 10 bases map to TRBD2. Germline values: CDR1 LGHNA, CDR2 YSLEER. This CDR3 is 16 amino acids long. The J segment lost 8 bases and the V segment lost 1 base, leaving 9 bases of the junction unmatched. CDR3 protein: CASSQGLAGVSGTQYF. In nucleotides, the CDR3 is TGCGCCAGCAGCCAAGGGCTAGCGGGGGTTTCAGGTACGCAGTATTTT.

This chain links TRBV9 with TRBJ2-1, with D perhaps matching TRBD2 (7 bases). Between the trimmed V and J ends, which lost 0 bases and 5 bases, there was a span of 15 bases. The CDR3 loop spans 16 amino acids. Per the germline V gene, CDR1 is SGDLS and CDR2 is YYNGEE. CDR3 sequence: CASSVATGGHDNEQFF. CDR3 DNA: TGTGCCAGCAGCGTAGCTACGGGGGGCCACGACAATGAGCAGTTCTTC. Filled out from reference TRBV9 and TRBJ2-1, the complete variable domain reads DSGVTQTPKHLITATGQRVTLRCSPRSGDLSVYWYQQSLDQGLQFLIQYYNGEERAKGNILERFSAQQFPDLHSELNLSSLELGDSALYFCASSVATGGHDNEQFFGPGTRLTVL.

This clone is a singleton in its sample. This sequence joins TRBV11-3 and TRBJ1-1, with no clear D. Per germline, CDR1 SGHNT and CDR2 YENEEA. V dropped 0 bases and J dropped 0 bases, with 14 bases sitting between them. CDR3 size: 17 residues. CDR3 sequence reads: CASSLDSSLVMNTEAFF. The CDR3 DNA is TGTGCCAGCAGCTTAGATAGCAGCCTAGTCATGAACACTGAAGCTTTCTTT.

This clone came up once. The chain combines TRBV4-2 with TRBJ2-3, with no clear D. Trimming took off 0 bases at V and 2 bases at J, with 9 bases between the two ends. CDR1 is LGHNA and CDR2 is YNFKEQ in the germline V gene. The CDR3 consists of 15 residues. The CDR3 DNA is TGTGCCAGCAGCCAAGAGGGCTCCCTCACAGATACGCAGTATTTT. It encodes CASSQEGSLTDTQYF.

This clone was seen just once. The chain has TRBV13 and TRBJ2-3; no definite D call. Trimming stripped 6 bases from V and 0 bases from J, with 7 bases between. Germline CDR1 reads PRHDT; CDR2 reads FYEKMQ (reference sequence). The CDR3 contains 13 residues. The CDR3 DNA reads TGTGCCAGCAGTTATATTAGCACAGATACGCAGTATTTT. Translation gives CASSYISTDTQYF. Supplemented by reference TRBV13 and TRBJ2-3, the full variable domain reads AAGVIQSPRHLIKEKRETATLKCYPIPRHDTVYWYQQGPGQDPQFLISFYEKMQSDKGSIPDRFSAQQFSDYHSELNMSSLELGDSALYFCASSYISTDTQYFGPGTRLTVL.

V usage is TRBV4-1 and J usage is TRBJ2-1, with D uncertain. The CDR3 loop spans 14 amino acids. CDR1 and CDR2 (germline): MGHRA, YSYEKL. The ends were cut back, 0 bases at V and 6 bases at J, with 9 bases in the middle. The CDR3, as DNA: TGCGCCAGCAGCCAAGATCTCCAGGCCAATGAGCAGTTCTTC. This sequence encodes CASSQDLQANEQFF.

This clone was seen a handful of times. The chain uses TRBV19 and TRBJ1-1, with 7 bases identical to TRBD1. The germline V gene encodes CDR1 LNHDA and CDR2 SQIVND (reference sequence). Germline trimming cut 5 bases from V and 5 bases from J; bases unmatched to any gene: 14. CDR3 length: 16 amino acids. CDR3 DNA: TGTGCCAGTAGTTCGGACAGGATTGCCCGAGGGACTGAAGCTTTCTTT. This codes for CASSSDRIARGTEAFF.

The chain couples TRBV19 to TRBJ2-7; 7 bases are a match to TRBD1. From germline, CDR1 is LNHDA and CDR2 SQIVND (reference sequence). This CDR3 region has 16 residues. V lost 4 bases to trimming and J lost 4 bases; unmatched junction nucleotides: 13. CDR3 in DNA: TGTGCCAGTAGTAAATTCCCCGGAAGACAGGGATACGAGCAGTACTTC. Translating it yields CASSKFPGRQGYEQYF. The full variable domain, in which reference TRBV19 and TRBJ2-7 provide the parts outside the CDR3, is DGGITQSPKYLFRKEGQNVTLSCEQNLNHDAMYWYRQDPGQGLRLIYYSQIVNDFQKGDIAEGYSVSREKKESFPLTVTSAQKNPTAFYLCASSKFPGRQGYEQYFGPGTRLTVT.